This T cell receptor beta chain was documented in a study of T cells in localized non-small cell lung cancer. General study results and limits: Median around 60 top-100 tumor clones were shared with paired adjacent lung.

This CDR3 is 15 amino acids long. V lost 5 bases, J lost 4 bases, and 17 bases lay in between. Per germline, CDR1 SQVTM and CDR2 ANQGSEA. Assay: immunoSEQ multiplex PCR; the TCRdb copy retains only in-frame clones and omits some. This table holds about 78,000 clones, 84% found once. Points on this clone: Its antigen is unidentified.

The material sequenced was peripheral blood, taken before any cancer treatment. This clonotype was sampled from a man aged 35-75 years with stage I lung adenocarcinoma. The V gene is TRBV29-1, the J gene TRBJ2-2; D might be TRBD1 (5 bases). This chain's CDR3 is CSVTSTGQFTGELFF. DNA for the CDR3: TGCAGCGTTACCTCCACAGGACAATTCACCGGGGAGCTGTTTTTT.